This T cell receptor (beta chain) is drawn from a study of human T cells and chemical hapten exposure (dated by TCRdb to the early 2020s). Broadly, across the study: Libraries were pooled for sequencing, and per-sample TCR yields varied mainly because of small differences in library volumes within the pool. In alopecia patients, the study followed how the peripheral blood TCR repertoire changed in vivo over primary and secondary sensitization to diphenylcyclopropenone (DPC), a hapten. Each blood RNA sample was used to sequence both TCR alpha and TCR beta chains. Overall results and qualifications from the work: DPC sensitization did not change the number of TCRs with a frequency above 1 in 1000, and there was no evidence of changes in global repertoire structure. After repeated subsampling, changes were observed in the strength of the expansion versus patch-test correlation and in the threshold at which the correlation became significant.

According to the study, the label for this sample's time point signals: healthy volunteer bleed at 6 weeks. Total RNA was extracted from unfractionated whole blood that had been collected in Tempus Blood RNA tubes. Five healthy volunteers served as TCR sequencing controls and were bled at day 0, 2 weeks and 6 weeks. V ends up 0 bases short and J 2 bases short, with an unmatched junction base count of 11. The germline V gene encodes CDR1 GTSNPN and CDR2 SVGIG (reference sequence). The CDR3 goes from the cysteine to the phenylalanine over 18 residues. The only DNA kept is the CDR3, 54 bases in frame from the first base. The sample holds one count of this clonotype. What this receptor recognizes is not known. Per-base qualities were not stored, and no clone one base away is much larger. One read alone makes for weak evidence. Libraries came from RACE. TCRdb lists the instrument as NextSeq 500. During library preparation, unique molecular identifiers were attached to individual cDNA molecules so that TCRs could be counted in a quantitative, reproducible way. As for the original processing: Samples had a median of about 96,000 TCRs, with a range from about 23,224 to 700,000. The Decombinator software suite was used to annotate the V, J and CDR3 of the TCR reads. For the PS versus PT1 abundance plots, all samples were subsampled to the same number of TCRs (28,000). TCRs were defined as expanded if absent before sensitization and observed at least eight times at the 2-week time point. The raw public reads went through TCRdb reprocessing: fastp at Q25, MiXCR clone calling, in-frame beta chains kept. Rows with one shared CDR3 protein collapse into an entry with the most common genes and DNA. The authors' filters were not applied to this entry. Across this sample there are more than 75,000 distinct CDR3 sequences, with roughly 8.7% seen only once. The biggest ten clones account for roughly 1.4% of the sample.

This clonotype was obtained from a male donor in good health. Some clones in this sample may be carry-over from other donors' samples. Sequencing was done on a sample of whole blood. This receptor chain uses TRBV30 and TRBJ2-3; TRBD1 agrees with 10 junctional bases. This receptor has the CDR3 CAWSVRAGTGVSTDTQYF. The nucleotide sequence reads as follows: TGTGCCTGGAGTGTCCGCGCCGGGACAGGGGTCTCCACAGATACGCAGTATTTT.